The clone carrying this T cell receptor (beta chain) ranks as medium-sized. Its target is not known. Study results and caveats: Tumor Tregs overlapped most with tumor, then blood, naive CD4+ cells. Under 2.1% of tumor Treg sequences matched blood Tregs or memory cells. Tumor memory CD4+ T cell TCR gene usage clustered with blood and lymph node memory CD4+ cells and lymph node naive CD4+ cells.

Adaptor-ligated barcode primers were used to amplify TRBV12-4/TRBJ1-2 clonotypes. MiXCR, run by TCRdb on the multiplex PCR reads, gives a single entry per CDR3 protein. The table records about 2,400 distinct CDR3 sequences, about 2.6% of them present only once. Trimming took 3 bases from V and 8 from J, leaving 10 bases between them. The CDR3 totals 12 residues. Cells sorted as Tregs were CD4+, CD25+ and CD127-/low. V and J are TRBV12-3 or TRBV12-4 and TRBJ1-2; no definite D call. This TCR derives from a female donor with breast cancer. Sample: tumor-infiltrating Tregs sorted from the breast tumor. The CDR3 region has the DNA TGTGCCAGCAGTTTCACGGGTTACGGCTACACCTTC. It yields the protein CASSFTGYGYTF.